This T cell receptor (beta chain) originates from a study of blood T cell repertoires in COVID-19. Study-wide context: Acute and convalescent COVID-19 samples came from the United States, Italy and Spain. T cells, B-cell-depleted T cells, or PBMCs provided the cDNA or gDNA that served as material.

The authors' processing: Estimates of nucleated cell counts were drawn from the amplification of reference gene primers. Sequencing was performed with immunoSEQ multiplex PCR; in TCRdb, only in-frame clones are kept and a portion is missing. That table is the source of V, J and clone size, and D and trimming were worked out from the DNA. Here the sample spans over 130,000 clones, less than 90% being singletons. This CDR3 contains 14 residues. J was trimmed by 8 bases and V by 4 bases; bases with no gene match: 4. Seattle cases were enrolled at active infection and followed longitudinally. The receptor comes from a man in his thirties or forties with COVID-19, enrolled during active disease. The chain combines TRBV23-1 with TRBJ1-4; 10 nucleotides line up with TRBD1. TRBV23-1 is an open reading frame whose function is uncertain. Material: peripheral blood. The CDR3 sequence is CASSPWDRGEKLFF. The CDR3 DNA sequence: TGCGCCAGCAGTCCTTGGGACAGGGGAGAAAAACTGTTTTTT.